Described below is a single T cell receptor beta chain sequence and its context. What it binds is not known. Germline CDR1 and CDR2: MNHNS and SASEGT. V lost 2 bases to trimming and J lost 3 bases, with 13 bases between them. The CDR3 length is 15 residues. The data derive from a study of cytomegalovirus exposure and HLA in healthy donors. Study background: A later analysis reported the 100 to 150 validation repertoires used the same platform as the roughly 700 first-cohort repertoires. Study-wide results and limits: Researchers counted 180 or so TCR beta chains as cytomegalovirus-associated. In vitro assays verified that three CMV-associated chains recognized CMV antigens specifically. Published work reported that the classifier diagnosed cytomegalovirus status with high specificity and sensitivity.

Sequencing used immunoSEQ multiplex PCR; TCRdb keeps in-frame clones, though not all of them. The data contain tens of thousands of clones, roughly 95% of them singletons. The sample was PBMCs. This receptor was obtained from a woman between 18 and 29 years old in good health and CMV-seropositive. The rearrangement uses TRBV6-1 and TRBJ1-2, with D hard to call. The CDR3 sequence is CASSERQDYYYGYTF. In nucleotides, the CDR3 is TGTGCCAGCAGTGAACGGCAGGACTATTACTATGGCTACACCTTC.